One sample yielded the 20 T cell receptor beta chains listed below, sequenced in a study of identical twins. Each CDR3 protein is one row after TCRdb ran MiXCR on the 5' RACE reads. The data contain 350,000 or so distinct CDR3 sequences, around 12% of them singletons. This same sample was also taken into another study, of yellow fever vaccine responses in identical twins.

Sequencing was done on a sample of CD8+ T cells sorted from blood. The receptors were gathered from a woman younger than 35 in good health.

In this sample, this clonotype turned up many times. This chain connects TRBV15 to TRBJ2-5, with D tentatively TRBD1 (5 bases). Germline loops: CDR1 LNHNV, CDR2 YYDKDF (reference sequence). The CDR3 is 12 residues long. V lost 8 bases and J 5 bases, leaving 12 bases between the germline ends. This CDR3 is CATAGIKETQYF. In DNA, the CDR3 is TGTGCCACCGCAGGGATTAAGGAGACCCAGTACTTC.

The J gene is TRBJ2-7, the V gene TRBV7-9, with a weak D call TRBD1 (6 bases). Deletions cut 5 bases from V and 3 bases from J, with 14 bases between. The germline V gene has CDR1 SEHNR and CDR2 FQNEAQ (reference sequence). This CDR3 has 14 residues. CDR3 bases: TGTGCCAGCAGCGCACCCGACAGGATCTACGAGCAGTACGTC. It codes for CASSAPDRIYEQYV.

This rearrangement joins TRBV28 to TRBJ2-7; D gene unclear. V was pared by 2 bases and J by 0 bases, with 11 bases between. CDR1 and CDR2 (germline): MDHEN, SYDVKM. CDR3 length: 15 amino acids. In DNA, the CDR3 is TGTGCCAGCAGTTTAAGCTTTGACACCTCCTACGAGCAGTACGTC. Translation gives CASSLSFDTSYEQYV.

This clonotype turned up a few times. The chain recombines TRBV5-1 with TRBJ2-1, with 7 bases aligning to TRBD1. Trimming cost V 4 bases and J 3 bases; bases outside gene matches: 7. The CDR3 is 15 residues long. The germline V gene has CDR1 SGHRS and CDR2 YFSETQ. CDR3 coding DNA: TGCGCCAGCAGCCCGCCGGGACAGAGCTACAATGAGCAGTTCTTC. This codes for CASSPPGQSYNEQFF.

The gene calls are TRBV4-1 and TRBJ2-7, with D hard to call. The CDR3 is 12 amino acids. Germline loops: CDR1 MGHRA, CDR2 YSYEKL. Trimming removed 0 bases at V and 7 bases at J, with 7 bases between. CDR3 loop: CASSQEGSEQYF. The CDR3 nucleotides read TGCGCCAGCAGCCAAGAAGGGTCTGAGCAGTACTTC.

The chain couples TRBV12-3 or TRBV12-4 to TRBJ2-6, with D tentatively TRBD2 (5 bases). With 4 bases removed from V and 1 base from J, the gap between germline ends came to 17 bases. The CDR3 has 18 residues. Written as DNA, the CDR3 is TGTGCCAGCAGTTCCACAACCGAGGGAAGTTCTGGGGCCAACGTCCTGACTTTC. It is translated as CASSSTTEGSSGANVLTF.

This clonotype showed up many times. CDR3 DNA: TGTGCCAGCAGCTTAGGGGAGGCAACACTAGCGGGAGAAGACAATGAGCAGTTCTTC. It translates to CASSLGEATLAGEDNEQFF. This chain joins TRBV11-1 and TRBJ2-1; 11 bases are shared with TRBD2. The germline V gene encodes CDR1 SGHAT and CDR2 FQDESV (reference sequence). V trimming: 1 base; J trimming: 5 bases; junction bases outside the gene matches: 13. The CDR3 extends over 19 amino acids.

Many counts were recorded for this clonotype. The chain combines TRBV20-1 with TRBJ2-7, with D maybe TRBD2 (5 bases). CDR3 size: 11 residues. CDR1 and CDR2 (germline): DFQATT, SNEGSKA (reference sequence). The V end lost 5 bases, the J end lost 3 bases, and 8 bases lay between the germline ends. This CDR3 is CSAHGGYEQYF. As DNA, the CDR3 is TGCAGTGCTCACGGAGGCTACGAGCAGTACTTC.

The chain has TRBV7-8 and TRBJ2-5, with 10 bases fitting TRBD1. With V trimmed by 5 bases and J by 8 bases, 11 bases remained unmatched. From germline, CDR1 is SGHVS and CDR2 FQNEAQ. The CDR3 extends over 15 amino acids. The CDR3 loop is CASSQPGTGVETQYF. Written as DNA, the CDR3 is TGTGCCAGCAGCCAACCCGGGACAGGGGTGGAAACCCAGTACTTC.

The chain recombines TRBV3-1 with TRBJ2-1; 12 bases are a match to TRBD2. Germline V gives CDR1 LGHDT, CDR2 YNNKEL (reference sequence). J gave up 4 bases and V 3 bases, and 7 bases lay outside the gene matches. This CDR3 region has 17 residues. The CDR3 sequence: CASSQDGLAGSYNEQFF. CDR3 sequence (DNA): TGTGCCAGCAGCCAGGATGGACTAGCGGGGAGTTACAATGAGCAGTTCTTC.

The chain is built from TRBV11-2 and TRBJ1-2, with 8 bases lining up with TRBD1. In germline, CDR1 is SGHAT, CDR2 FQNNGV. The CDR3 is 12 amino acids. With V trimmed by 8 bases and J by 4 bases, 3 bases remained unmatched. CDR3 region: CASGDRFYGYTF. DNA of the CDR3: TGTGCCAGCGGGGACAGGTTCTATGGCTACACCTTC.

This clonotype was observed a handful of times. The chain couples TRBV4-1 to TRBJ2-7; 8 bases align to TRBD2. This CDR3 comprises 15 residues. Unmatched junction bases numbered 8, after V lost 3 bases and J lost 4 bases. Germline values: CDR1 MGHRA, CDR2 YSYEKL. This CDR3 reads CASSHSGSGNYEQYV. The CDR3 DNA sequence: TGCGCCAGCAGCCATAGTGGTAGCGGGAATTACGAGCAGTACGTC.

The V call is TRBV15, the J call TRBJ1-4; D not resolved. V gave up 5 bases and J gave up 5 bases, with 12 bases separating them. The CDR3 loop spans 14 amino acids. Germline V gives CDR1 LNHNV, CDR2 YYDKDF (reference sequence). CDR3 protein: CATSFGNPNEKLFF. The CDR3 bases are TGTGCCACCAGCTTCGGGAACCCGAATGAAAAACTGTTTTTT.

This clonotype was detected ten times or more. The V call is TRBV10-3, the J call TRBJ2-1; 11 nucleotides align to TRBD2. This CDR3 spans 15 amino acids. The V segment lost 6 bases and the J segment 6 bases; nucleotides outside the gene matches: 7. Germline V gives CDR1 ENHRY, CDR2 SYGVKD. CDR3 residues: CAIRILAGGPNEQFF. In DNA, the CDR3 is TGTGCCATCAGGATTCTAGCGGGAGGACCCAATGAGCAGTTCTTC.

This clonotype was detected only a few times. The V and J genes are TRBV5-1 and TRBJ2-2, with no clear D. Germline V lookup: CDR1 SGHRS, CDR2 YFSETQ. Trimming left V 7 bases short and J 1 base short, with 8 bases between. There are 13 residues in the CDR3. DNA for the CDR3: TGCGCCAGCTGTGAAGAGAACACCGGGGAGCTGTTTTTT. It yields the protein CASCEENTGELFF.

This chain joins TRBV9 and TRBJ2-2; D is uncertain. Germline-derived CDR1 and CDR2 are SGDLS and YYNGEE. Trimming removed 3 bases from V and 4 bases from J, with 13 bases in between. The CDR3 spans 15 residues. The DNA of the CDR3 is TGTGCCAGCAGCGAATGGCAGAGCCCCACCGGGGAGCTGTTTTTT. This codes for CASSEWQSPTGELFF.

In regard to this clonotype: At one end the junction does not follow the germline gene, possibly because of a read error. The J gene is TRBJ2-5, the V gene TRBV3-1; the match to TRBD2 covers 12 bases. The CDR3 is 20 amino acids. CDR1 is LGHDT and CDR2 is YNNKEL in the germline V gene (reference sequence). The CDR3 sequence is CASCQDLAVRGLAGLETQYF. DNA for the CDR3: TGTGCCAGCTGCCAAGATCTGGCTGTGAGAGGACTAGCGGGATTAGAGACCCAGTACTTC.

CDR3 residues: CASSWGQGSYNEQFF. CDR3 in DNA: TGTGCCAGCAGTTGGGGACAGGGGTCCTACAATGAGCAGTTCTTC. V gene TRBV6-5 combines with J gene TRBJ2-1, with 10 positions matching TRBD1. The CDR3 length is 15 residues. V lost 4 bases, J lost 1 base, and 1 base stayed unmatched. The V gene's germline CDR1 is MNHEY and CDR2 SVGAGI.

CDR3 nucleotide sequence: TGTGCCAGCAGTTTAGAGTTAGAGGACGCAGAAAATACGCAGTATTTT. It yields the protein CASSLELEDAENTQYF. The chain combines TRBV12-3 or TRBV12-4 with TRBJ2-3; D gene ambiguous. This CDR3 contains 16 residues. Trimming cost V 1 base and J 7 bases, with 18 bases left between them.

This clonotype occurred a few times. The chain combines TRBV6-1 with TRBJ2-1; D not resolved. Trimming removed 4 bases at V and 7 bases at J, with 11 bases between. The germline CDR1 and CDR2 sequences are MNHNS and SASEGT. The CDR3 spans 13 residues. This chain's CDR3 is CASSGGPENEQFF. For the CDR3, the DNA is TGTGCCAGCAGTGGGGGTCCCGAAAATGAGCAGTTCTTC.